These 10 T cell receptor beta chains originate from one sample sequenced in a study of CD8 T cells in ankylosing spondylitis. TCRdb called the 5' RACE reads again in MiXCR, with one record for every CDR3 protein. Of 200,000 to 250,000 distinct CDR3 sequences listed, about 10% are singletons. The sequencing input was blood, either unsorted or a sorted T cell fraction (not recorded which). Every receptor here comes from a male donor with ankylosing spondylitis or in good health (not recorded which).

This clonotype was seen at least ten times. The rearrangement links TRBV25-1 to TRBJ2-2; D is unresolved. The V gene lost 3 bases and the J gene lost 1 base, with 9 bases spanning the gap. The CDR3 spans 15 residues. Germline assignment: CDR1 MGHDK and CDR2 SYGVNS. CDR3 nucleotide sequence: TGTGCCAGCAGTGATACCACGAGGAACACCGGGGAGCTGTTTTTT. As protein: CASSDTTRNTGELFF.

This clonotype was seen a few times. The chain is built from TRBV10-3 and TRBJ1-1, with TRBD1 as a possible D gene (6 bases). The CDR3 runs to 13 residues. The germline V gene has CDR1 ENHRY and CDR2 SYGVKD. The CDR3, as DNA: TGTGCTCACACCCCGGGGGCCGGGACTGAAGCTTTCTTT. Translating gives CAHTPGAGTEAFF.

The V and J genes are TRBV10-3 and TRBJ2-3, with a tentative D call TRBD2 (6 bases). The CDR3 sequence is 15 residues long. Between the trimmed V and J ends, which lost 3 bases and 2 bases, there was a span of 12 bases. Per germline, CDR1 ENHRY and CDR2 SYGVKD. The CDR3 DNA reads TGTGCCATCAGTGATTCCCCGGGGGTCACAGATACGCAGTATTTT. This translates into CAISDSPGVTDTQYF.

The chain links TRBV2 to TRBJ2-4; D gene uncertain. CDR1 and CDR2 from the germline V gene are SNHLY and FYNNEI. Between the trimmed V and J ends, which lost 2 bases and 10 bases, there was a span of 0 bases. The CDR3 spans 9 residues. The CDR3 DNA sequence: TGTGCCAGCAGTGAAATTCAGTACTTC. Amino acid sequence: CASSEIQYF.

This clonotype has more than one count but fewer than ten. The CDR3 sequence: CASSKGQGSSEQYF. The CDR3 DNA reads as TGTGCCAGCAGCAAGGGACAGGGGAGTTCCGAGCAGTACTTC. This rearrangement joins TRBV5-8 to TRBJ2-7; TRBD1 aligns across 10 bases. With V trimmed by 4 bases and J by 6 bases, 7 bases remained unmatched. This CDR3 spans 14 amino acids. Germline CDR1 and CDR2: SGHTS and YDEGEE.

The table lists this clonotype with many counts. V and J are TRBV20-1 and TRBJ1-5; D possibly corresponds to TRBD1 (6 bases). In germline, CDR1 is DFQATT, CDR2 SNEGSKA (reference sequence). V was shortened by 6 bases and J by 4 bases, with 13 bases between the two germline ends. This CDR3 is 13 amino acids long. CDR3 nucleotides: TGCAGTGCAAACAAGCAGGGGAATCAGCCCCAGCATTTT. This encodes CSANKQGNQPQHF.

V gene TRBV7-9 combines with J gene TRBJ2-5; D unresolved. The CDR3 contains 15 residues. V was pared by 5 bases and J by 5 bases, with 18 bases between. Germline CDR1 SEHNR, CDR2 FQNEAQ (reference sequence). The CDR3: CASSTDVRAWETQYF. CDR3 bases: TGTGCCAGCAGCACAGACGTCCGGGCTTGGGAGACCCAGTACTTC.

This chain connects TRBV20-1 to TRBJ2-7; 11 nucleotides match TRBD1. Germline CDR1 and CDR2: DFQATT and SNEGSKA (reference sequence). The junction had 12 bases not matched to a gene; V was cut back by 6 bases and J by 5 bases. The CDR3 runs 15 residues. This CDR3 reads CSARVGTGGSDEQYF. The CDR3, as DNA: TGCAGTGCCCGTGTGGGGACAGGGGGATCCGACGAGCAGTACTTC.

This clonotype showed up many times. This rearrangement joins TRBV15 to TRBJ1-2; no clear D. The V gene lost 0 bases and the J gene lost 6 bases, with 8 bases spanning the gap. Per the germline V gene, CDR1 is LNHNV and CDR2 is YYDKDF (reference sequence). This CDR3 is 13 amino acids long. The CDR3 DNA reads as TGTGCCACCAGCAGAGAGGGTCTGCATGGCTACACCTTC. It codes for CATSREGLHGYTF.

The CDR3 DNA follows: TGTGCCAGCAGTTCGACTAGCTACAACACCGGGGAGCTGTTTTTT. This gives the protein CASSSTSYNTGELFF. J is TRBJ2-2 and V is TRBV25-1; 7 nucleotides agree with TRBD2. The ends lost 5 bases at V and 2 bases at J; junction bases unmatched: 5. The CDR3 is 15 amino acids. Germline V lookup: CDR1 MGHDK, CDR2 SYGVNS.